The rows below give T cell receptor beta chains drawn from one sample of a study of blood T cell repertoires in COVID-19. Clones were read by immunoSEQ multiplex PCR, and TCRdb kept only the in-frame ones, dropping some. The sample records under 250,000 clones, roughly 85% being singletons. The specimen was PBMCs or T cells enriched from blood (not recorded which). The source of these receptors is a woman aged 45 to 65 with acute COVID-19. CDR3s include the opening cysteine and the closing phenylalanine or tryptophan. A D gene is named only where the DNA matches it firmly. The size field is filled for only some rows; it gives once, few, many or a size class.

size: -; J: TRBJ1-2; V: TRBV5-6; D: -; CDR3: CASSLGGLSYDGYTF; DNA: TGTGCCAGCAGCCTAGGAGGGTTGAGTTACGATGGCTACACCTTC
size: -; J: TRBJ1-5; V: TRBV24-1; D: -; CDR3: CATSDPGGSQHF; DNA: TGTGCCACCAGTGATCCGGGTGGGTCCCAGCATTTT
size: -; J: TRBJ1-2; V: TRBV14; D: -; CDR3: CASSQPDGLYGYTF; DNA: TGTGCCAGCAGCCAACCCGACGGACTATATGGCTACACCTTC
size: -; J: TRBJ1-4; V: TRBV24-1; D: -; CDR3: CATSDLTGKLFF; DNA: TGTGCCACCAGTGATTTGACGGGGAAACTGTTTTTT
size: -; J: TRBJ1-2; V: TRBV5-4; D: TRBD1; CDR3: CASSSRDSGYTF; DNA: TGTGCCAGCAGCTCCCGGGACAGTGGTTACACCTTC
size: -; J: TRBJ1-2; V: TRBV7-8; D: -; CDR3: CASSLGGYNGGYTF; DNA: TGTGCCAGCAGCTTAGGAGGGTACAACGGTGGCTACACCTTC
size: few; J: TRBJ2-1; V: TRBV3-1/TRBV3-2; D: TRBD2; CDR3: CASSLLLAGGNNEQFF; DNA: TGTGCCAGCAGCCTACTTCTAGCGGGGGGGAACAATGAGCAGTTCTTC
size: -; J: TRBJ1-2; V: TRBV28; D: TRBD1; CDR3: CASSKTGVHGYTF; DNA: TGTGCCAGCAGCAAGACAGGGGTACATGGCTACACCTTC
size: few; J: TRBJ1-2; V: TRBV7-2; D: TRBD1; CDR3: CASSFGQGGRAANYGYTF; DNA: TGTGCCAGCAGCTTCGGACAGGGCGGTAGGGCAGCTAACTATGGCTACACCTTC
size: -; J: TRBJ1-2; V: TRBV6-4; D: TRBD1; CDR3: CASSDGDRGIEGYTF; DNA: TGTGCCAGCAGTGACGGGGACAGGGGGATAGAAGGCTACACCTTC
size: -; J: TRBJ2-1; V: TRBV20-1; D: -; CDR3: CSASSPSRGTYNEQFF; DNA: TGCAGTGCTAGTTCACCGTCCAGGGGAACCTACAATGAGCAGTTCTTC
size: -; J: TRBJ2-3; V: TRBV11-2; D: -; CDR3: CASSLLKDTQYF; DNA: TGTGCCAGCAGCTTACTTAAAGATACGCAGTATTTT
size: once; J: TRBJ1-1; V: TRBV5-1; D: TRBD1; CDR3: CASSGIGTGKVVAFF; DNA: TGCGCCAGCAGCGGAATCGGGACAGGGAAGGTAGTAGCTTTCTTT
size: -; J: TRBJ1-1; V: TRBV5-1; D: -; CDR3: CASSGSSNTEAFF; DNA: TGCGCCAGCAGCGGGAGCTCCAACACTGAAGCTTTCTTT
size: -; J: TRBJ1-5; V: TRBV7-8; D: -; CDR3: CASSPESWEGSQPQHF; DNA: TGTGCCAGCAGTCCCGAAAGTTGGGAGGGGAGTCAGCCCCAGCATTTT
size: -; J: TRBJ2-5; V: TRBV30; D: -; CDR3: CACQTSVQTQYF; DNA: TGTGCCTGCCAGACTAGTGTACAGACCCAGTACTTC
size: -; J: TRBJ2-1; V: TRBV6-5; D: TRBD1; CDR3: CASSLTGSNNEQFF; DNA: TGTGCCAGCTCATTGACAGGGTCCAACAATGAGCAGTTCTTC
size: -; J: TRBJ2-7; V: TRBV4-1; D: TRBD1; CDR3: CASSQAPGQLYEQYF; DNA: TGCGCCAGCAGCCAGGCTCCGGGACAGCTATACGAGCAGTACTTC
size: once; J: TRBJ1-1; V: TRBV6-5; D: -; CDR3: CASRKQANTEAFF; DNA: TGTGCCAGCAGAAAACAGGCGAACACTGAAGCTTTCTTT
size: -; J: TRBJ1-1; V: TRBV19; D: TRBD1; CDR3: CASISDRAGTEAFF; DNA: TGTGCCAGTATCTCGGACAGGGCCGGCACTGAAGCTTTCTTT
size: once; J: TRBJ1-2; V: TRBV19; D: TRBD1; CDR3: CASSAPGQGFGYTF; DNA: TGTGCCAGTAGTGCACCGGGACAGGGCTTTGGCTACACCTTC
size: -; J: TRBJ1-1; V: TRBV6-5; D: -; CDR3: CASSRRENTEAFF; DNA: TGTGCCAGCAGCCGCAGGGAGAACACTGAAGCTTTCTTT
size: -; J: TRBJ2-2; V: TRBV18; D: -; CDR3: CASSPPLGGNTGELFF; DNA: TGTGCCAGCTCACCACCCCTAGGTGGGAACACCGGGGAGCTGTTTTTT
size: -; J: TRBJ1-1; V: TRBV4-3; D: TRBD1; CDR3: CASSQGRRGRGDTEAFF; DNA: TGCGCCAGCAGCCAAGGTAGGAGGGGGCGAGGGGACACTGAAGCTTTCTTT
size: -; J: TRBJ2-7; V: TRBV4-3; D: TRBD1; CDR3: CASSRDRGPLEQYF; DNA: TGCGCCAGCAGCCGGGACAGGGGGCCTCTCGAGCAGTACTTC
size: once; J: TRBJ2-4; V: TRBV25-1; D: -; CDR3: CASSDIGGLDIQYF; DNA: TGTGCCAGCAGTGATATAGGGGGTCTTGACATTCAGTACTTC
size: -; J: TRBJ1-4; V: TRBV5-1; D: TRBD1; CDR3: CASSLDIGQGNEKLFF; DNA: TGCGCCAGCAGCTTGGATATAGGACAGGGCAATGAAAAACTGTTTTTT
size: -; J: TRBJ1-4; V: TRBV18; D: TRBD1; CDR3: CASSPPLATGLPNEKLFF; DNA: TGTGCCAGCTCACCACCTTTAGCGACAGGGCTTCCTAATGAAAAACTGTTTTTT